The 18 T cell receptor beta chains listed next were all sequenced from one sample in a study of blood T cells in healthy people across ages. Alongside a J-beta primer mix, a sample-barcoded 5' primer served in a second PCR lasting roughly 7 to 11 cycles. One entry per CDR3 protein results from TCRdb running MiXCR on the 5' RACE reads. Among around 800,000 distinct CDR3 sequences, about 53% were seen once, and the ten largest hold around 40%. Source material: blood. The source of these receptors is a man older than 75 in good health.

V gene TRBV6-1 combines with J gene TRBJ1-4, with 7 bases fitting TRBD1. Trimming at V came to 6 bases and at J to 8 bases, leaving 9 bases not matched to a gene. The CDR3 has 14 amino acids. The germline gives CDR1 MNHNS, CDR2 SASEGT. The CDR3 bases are TGTGCCAGCAGGATAGACAGGGTGATCGAAAAACTGTTTTTT. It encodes CASRIDRVIEKLFF.

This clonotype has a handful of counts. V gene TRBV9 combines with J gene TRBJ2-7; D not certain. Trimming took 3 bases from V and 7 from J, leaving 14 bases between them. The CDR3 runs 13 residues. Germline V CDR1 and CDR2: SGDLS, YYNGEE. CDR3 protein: CASSALVMGEQYF. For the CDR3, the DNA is TGTGCCAGCAGCGCGCTTGTGATGGGTGAGCAGTACTTC.

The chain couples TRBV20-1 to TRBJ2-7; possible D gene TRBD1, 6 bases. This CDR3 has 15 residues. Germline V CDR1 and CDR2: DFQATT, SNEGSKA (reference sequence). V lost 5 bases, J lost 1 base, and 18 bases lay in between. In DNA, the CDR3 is TGCAGTGCTGGGACAACAGGGAGAAGTTCCTACGAGCAGTACTTC. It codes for CSAGTTGRSSYEQYF.

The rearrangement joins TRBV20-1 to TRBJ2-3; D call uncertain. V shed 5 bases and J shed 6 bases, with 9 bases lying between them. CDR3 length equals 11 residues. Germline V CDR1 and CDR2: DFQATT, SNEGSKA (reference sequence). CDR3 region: CSAGVGDTQYF. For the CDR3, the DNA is TGCAGTGCTGGGGTAGGGGATACGCAGTATTTT.

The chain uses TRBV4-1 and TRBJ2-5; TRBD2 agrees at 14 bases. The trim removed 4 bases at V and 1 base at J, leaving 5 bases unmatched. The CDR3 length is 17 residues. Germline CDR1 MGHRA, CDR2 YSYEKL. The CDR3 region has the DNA TGCGCCAGCAGCCCCGGGACTAGCGGGAGTCCCCAAGAGACCCAGTACTTC. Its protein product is CASSPGTSGSPQETQYF.

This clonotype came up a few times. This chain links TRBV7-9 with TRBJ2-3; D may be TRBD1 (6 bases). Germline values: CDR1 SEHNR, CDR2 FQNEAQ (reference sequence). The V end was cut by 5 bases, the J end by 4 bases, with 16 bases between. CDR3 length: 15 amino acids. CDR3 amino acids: CASSRLGASPDTQYF. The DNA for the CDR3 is TGTGCCAGCAGCCGGCTGGGGGCCTCACCAGATACGCAGTATTTT.

The CDR3 nucleotides read TGTGCCAGCCGGAAGGGACCGGGACTAGCGCTCACAGATACGCAGTATTTT. Amino acid sequence: CASRKGPGLALTDTQYF. The J gene is TRBJ2-3, the V gene TRBV5-5; 10 bases agree with TRBD2. Germline V gene sequence: CDR1 SGHKS, CDR2 YYEKEE (reference sequence). The trim removed 7 bases at V and 2 bases at J, leaving 13 bases unmatched. The CDR3 is 17 residues long.

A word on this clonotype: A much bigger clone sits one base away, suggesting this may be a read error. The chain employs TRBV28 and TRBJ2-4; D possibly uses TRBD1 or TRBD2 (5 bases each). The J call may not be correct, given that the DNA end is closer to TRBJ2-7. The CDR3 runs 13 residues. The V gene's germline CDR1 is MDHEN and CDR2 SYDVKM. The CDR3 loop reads CASGDPRGDEQYF. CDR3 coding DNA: TGTGCCAGCGGGGACCCAAGGGGCGACGAGCAGTACTTC.

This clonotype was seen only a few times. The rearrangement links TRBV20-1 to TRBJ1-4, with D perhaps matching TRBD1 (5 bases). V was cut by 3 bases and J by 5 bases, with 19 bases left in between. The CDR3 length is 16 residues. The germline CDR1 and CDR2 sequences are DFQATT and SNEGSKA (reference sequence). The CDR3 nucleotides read TGCAGTGCTAGGGTAAGGGGTAGACAGTTCAATGAAAAACTGTTTTTT. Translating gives CSARVRGRQFNEKLFF.

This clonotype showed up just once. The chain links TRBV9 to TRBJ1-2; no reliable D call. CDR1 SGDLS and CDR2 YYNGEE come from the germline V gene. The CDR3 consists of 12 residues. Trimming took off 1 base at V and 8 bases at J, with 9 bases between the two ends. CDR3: CASSVLTRGYTF. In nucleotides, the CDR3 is TGTGCCAGCAGCGTACTAACCCGAGGCTACACCTTC. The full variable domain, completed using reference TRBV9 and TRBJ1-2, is DSGVTQTPKHLITATGQRVTLRCSPRSGDLSVYWYQQSLDQGLQFLIQYYNGEERAKGNILERFSAQQFPDLHSELNLSSLELGDSALYFCASSVLTRGYTFGSGTRLTVV.

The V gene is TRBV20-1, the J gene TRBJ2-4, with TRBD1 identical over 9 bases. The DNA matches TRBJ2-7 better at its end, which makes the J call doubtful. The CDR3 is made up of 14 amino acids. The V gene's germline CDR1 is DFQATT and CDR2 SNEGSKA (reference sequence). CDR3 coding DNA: TGCAGTGCTCTCCCCGGACAGGGGTTCTACGAGCAGTACTTC. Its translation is CSALPGQGFYEQYF.

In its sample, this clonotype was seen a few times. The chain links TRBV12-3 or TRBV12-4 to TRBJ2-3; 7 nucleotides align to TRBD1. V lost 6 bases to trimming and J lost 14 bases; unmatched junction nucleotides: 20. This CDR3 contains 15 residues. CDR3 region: CASSLQTGPSGYAYF. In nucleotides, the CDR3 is TGTGCCAGCAGCTTACAGACAGGGCCGTCAGGATACGCGTATTTT.

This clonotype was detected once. The CDR3 region is CASRTVTYEQYF. The CDR3 nucleotides are TGTGCCAGCAGAACAGTTACCTACGAGCAGTACTTC. This sequence joins TRBV2 and TRBJ2-7; D is uncertain. Per germline, CDR1 SNHLY and CDR2 FYNNEI. Trimming shortened V by 6 bases and J by 2 bases, and 8 bases separated the two germline ends. This CDR3 spans 12 amino acids.

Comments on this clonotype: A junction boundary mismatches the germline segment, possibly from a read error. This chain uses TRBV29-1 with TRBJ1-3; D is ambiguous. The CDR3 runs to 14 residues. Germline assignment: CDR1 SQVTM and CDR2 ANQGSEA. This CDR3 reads CNVVDSYSGNTIYF. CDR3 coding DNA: TGCAACGTTGTAGACTCGTACTCTGGAAACACCATATATTTT.

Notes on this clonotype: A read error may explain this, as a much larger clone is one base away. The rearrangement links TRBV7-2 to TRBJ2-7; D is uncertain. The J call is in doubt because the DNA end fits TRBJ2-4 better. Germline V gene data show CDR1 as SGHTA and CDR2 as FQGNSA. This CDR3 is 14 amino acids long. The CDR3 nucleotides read TGTGCCAGCGGCTCACCGGGCCGCGGAGACATTCAGTACTTC. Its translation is CASGSPGRGDIQYF.

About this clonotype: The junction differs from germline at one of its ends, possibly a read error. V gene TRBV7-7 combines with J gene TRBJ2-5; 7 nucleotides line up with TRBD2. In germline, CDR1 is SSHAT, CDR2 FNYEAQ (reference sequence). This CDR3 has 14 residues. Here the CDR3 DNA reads TGTGCTAGCAGCTTAGAGTCCTGGGGGGGGACCCAGTACTTC. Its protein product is CASSLESWGGTQYF.

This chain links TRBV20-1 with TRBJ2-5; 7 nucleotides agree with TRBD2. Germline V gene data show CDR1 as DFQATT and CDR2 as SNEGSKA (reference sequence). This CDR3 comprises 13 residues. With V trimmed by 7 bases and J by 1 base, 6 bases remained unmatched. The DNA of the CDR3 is TGCAGTGGGATAAGCGGGGCCCAAGAGACCCAGTACTTC. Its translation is CSGISGAQETQYF.

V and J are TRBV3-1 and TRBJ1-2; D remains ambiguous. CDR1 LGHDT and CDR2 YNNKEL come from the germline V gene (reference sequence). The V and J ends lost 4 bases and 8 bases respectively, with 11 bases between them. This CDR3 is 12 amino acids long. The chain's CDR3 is CASSPPGMGYTF. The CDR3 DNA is TGTGCCAGCAGCCCTCCTGGGATGGGCTACACCTTC.